This paragraph covers one TCR beta chain sequence. The data belong to a study of blood T cell repertoires in COVID-19. Study background: Collection of acute and convalescent COVID-19 samples took place in the United States, Italy and Spain.

In germline, CDR1 is LGHDT, CDR2 YNNKEL (reference sequence). This CDR3 has 17 residues. The J segment lost 2 bases and the V segment lost 1 base, leaving 6 bases of the junction unmatched. Original data processing: Reference gene primer amplification gave nucleated cell count estimates. TCRdb's copy holds only in-frame clones and misses some; the assay was immunoSEQ multiplex PCR. The V and J calls and clone size were taken over from that table, and D and trimming were inferred from the DNA. The repertoire holds around 170,000 clones, more than 80% seen once, with approximately 12% in the top ten. Sequences were obtained from PBMCs or T cells enriched from blood (not recorded which). This rearrangement joins TRBV3-1 (or the pseudogene TRBV3-2) to TRBJ2-5, with 11 bases aligning to TRBD2. The TCR sequence derives from a man aged 45-60 years who had recovered from COVID-19. The chain's CDR3 is CASSQGSSGGPQETQYF. In DNA form, the CDR3 reads TGTGCCAGCAGCCAAGGATCTAGCGGGGGGCCTCAAGAGACCCAGTACTTC.